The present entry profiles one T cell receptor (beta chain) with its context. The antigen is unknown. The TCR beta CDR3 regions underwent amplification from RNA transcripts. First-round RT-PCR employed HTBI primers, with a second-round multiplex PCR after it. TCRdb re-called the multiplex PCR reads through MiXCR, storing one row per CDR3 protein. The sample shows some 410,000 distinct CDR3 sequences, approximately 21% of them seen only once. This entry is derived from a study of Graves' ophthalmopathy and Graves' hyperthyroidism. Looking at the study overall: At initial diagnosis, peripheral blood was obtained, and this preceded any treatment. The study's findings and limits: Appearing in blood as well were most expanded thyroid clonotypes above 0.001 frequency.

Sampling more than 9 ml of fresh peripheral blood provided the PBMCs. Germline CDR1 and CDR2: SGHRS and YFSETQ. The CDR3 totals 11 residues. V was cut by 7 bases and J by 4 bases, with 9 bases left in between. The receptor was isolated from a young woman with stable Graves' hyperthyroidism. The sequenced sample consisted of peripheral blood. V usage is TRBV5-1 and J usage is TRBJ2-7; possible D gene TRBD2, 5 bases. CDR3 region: CASGRRYEQYF. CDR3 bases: TGCGCCAGCGGGAGAAGGTACGAGCAGTACTTC.